This T cell receptor (beta chain) was identified during a study of persistence of HIV-infected CD4 T cells. The overall study: Suppressive ART had lasted a median of roughly eight years.

Sequencing used immunoSEQ version 4 in survey mode. Sequenced by immunoSEQ multiplex PCR; TCRdb stores in-frame clones only, minus some. Of 43,000 or so clones in the sample, more than 70% were seen once. General observations from the study: CMV- and Gag-responding cells had lower TCRbeta richness than CD3/CD28-responding cells.

This nonspecific control used anti-CD3/anti-CD28 bead stimulation of CD4+ T cells. Responding CD4+ T cells were sorted by upregulation of both CD40 ligand and CD69. Per the germline V gene, CDR1 is LGHDT and CDR2 is YNNKEL (reference sequence). Trimming shortened V by 4 bases and J by 9 bases, and 11 bases separated the two germline ends. The CDR3 has 12 amino acids. Remarks on this clone: Its antigen is undetermined.

V is TRBV3-1 (or the pseudogene TRBV3-2) and J is TRBJ2-3; either TRBD1 or TRBD2 may fit D (5 bases each). The sample consisted of CD4+ T cells sorted from PBMCs after roughly 19-hour stimulation, taken from a patient who received antiretroviral therapy. This receptor was identified in an adult man with HIV who was CMV-seropositive. DNA for the CDR3: TGTGCCAGCAGCCCCGGGGCCCGGACGCAGTATTTT. This translates into CASSPGARTQYF.